This T cell receptor (beta chain) came from a study of CD8 T cells in Susac syndrome. The CDR3 length is 15 residues. Germline V gene lookup returns CDR1 LNHNV and CDR2 YYDKDF (reference sequence). The J segment lost 2 bases and the V segment lost 1 base, leaving 3 bases of the junction unmatched. With random hexamers, 0.5 to 1 ug RNA was reverse transcribed. An immunoSEQ multiplex PCR amplified TCR beta CDR3 over 54 Vbeta and 13 Jbeta. TCRdb reanalysed the immunoSEQ multiplex PCR reads using MiXCR and keeps one entry per CDR3 protein. Of around 140,000 distinct CDR3 sequences detected, approximately 95% appear once; the ten largest clones hold approximately 0.12%. The sequenced target, TCR beta, came from blood CD8+ and CD4+ T cells. Included as multiple sclerosis controls were treatment-naive patients who had stable or active relapsing-remitting disease.

The sequenced sample consisted of CD4+ T cells from PBMCs. The chain is built from TRBV15 and TRBJ2-3; 7 bases align to TRBD2. The clonotype was recovered from a human donor with multiple sclerosis. This CDR3 reads CATSRGGGNTDTQYF. CDR3 sequence (DNA): TGTGCCACCAGCAGAGGGGGGGGGAACACAGATACGCAGTATTTT.